This T cell receptor (beta chain) appears in the sequencing data of a study of T cell responses to AZD1222 COVID-19 vaccine. Whole-study findings and limits: Donors in the cohort were predominantly white British and more often female, and clonal diversity was possibly underestimated. Regions left unmutated in variants are reportedly the target of nearly half of spike-specific TCRs. Increases in Spike-specific TCR breadth and depth were seen after two AZD1222 doses. Repertoire collection took place solely once the T cell response had peaked.

Profiling relied on immunoSEQ multiplex PCR, and the TCRdb table lists in-frame clones only, not all of them. The top ten hold 9.5% to 13% of the sample, which has around 190,000 clones, around 88% seen once. The table lists this clone with a count of one. What it recognizes is unknown. From germline, CDR1 is SGHVS and CDR2 FQNEAQ. Trimming cost V 3 bases and J 1 base, with 6 bases left between them. There are 14 residues in the CDR3. The sequences come from peripheral blood, collected 28 days after the second AZD1222 dose. V gene TRBV7-8 combines with J gene TRBJ1-4, with D uncertain. The sequence came from an adult who received the AZD1222 COVID-19 vaccine. CDR3 DNA: TGTGCCAGCAGCTTCGGCGGAACTAATGAAAAACTGTTTTTT. Translation: CASSFGGTNEKLFF.